A selection of T cell receptor beta chains follows, all from one sample in a study of T-cell memory formation after mild COVID-19. TCRdb re-called the 5' RACE reads through MiXCR, storing one row per CDR3 protein. The sample has a few hundred thousand distinct CDR3 sequences; around 10% are singletons. The source material was PBMCs or a T cell subset sorted from them (not recorded which). The receptors stem from a man younger than 35 who had mild COVID-19 (a few samples of this study predate the infection). Cell type and time point are not known. Each CDR3 is given with its conserved first and last residue. D genes are given only for firm matches. Clone sizes are given selectively: once, few, many, or a class where the clone is expanded.

TRBD2 NA TRBJ2-5 TRBV7-6 TGTGCCAGCAGCTATCTAGCGGGGGGGCTGGAGACCCAGTACTTC CASSYLAGGLETQYF
NA NA TRBJ2-1 TRBV7-9 TGTGCCAACAGCTTAGAAGGGCGACAGTTCTTC CANSLEGRQFF
NA few TRBJ1-2 TRBV20-1 TGCAGTGCTCAACACGGCTACACCTTC CSAQHGYTF
NA NA TRBJ2-2 TRBV10-3 TGTGCCATCGGAGGGGGACAGCAGAGCACCGGGGAGCTGTTTTTT CAIGGGQQSTGELFF
NA NA TRBJ2-1 TRBV7-3 TGTGCCAGCAGCTTTGGAGGGGGGGGCAATGAGCAGTTCTTC CASSFGGGGNEQFF
NA many TRBJ1-5 TRBV6-2/TRBV6-3 TGTGCCAGCAGCTCCGCAGGCGGGGGGCACTTCAATCAGCCCCAGCATTTT CASSSAGGGHFNQPQHF
NA NA TRBJ2-5 TRBV10-3 TGTGCCATCAGTGAGGGGGGAGAGACCCAGTACTTC CAISEGGETQYF
NA NA TRBJ2-1 TRBV4-1 TGCGCCAGTAGCCCCAAGAGCCCGGCGGGAAGCGAGCAGTTCTTC CASSPKSPAGSEQFF
TRBD1 many TRBJ2-7 TRBV7-9 TGTGCCAGCAGTTACCAGCCGGGACAGGGCTCCGAGCAGTACTTC CASSYQPGQGSEQYF
NA few TRBJ1-1 TRBV9 TGTGCCAGCAGCAAAGGGGCGAACACTGAAGCTTTCTTT CASSKGANTEAFF
NA NA TRBJ2-1 TRBV7-2 TGTGCCAGCAGCTTTTCGGACTCCCGAGTTGGGTTCTTC CASSFSDSRVGFF
TRBD2 few TRBJ2-3 TRBV6-5 TGTGCCAGCAGTACACATAGCGGGGGGGCAATAGATACGCAGTATTTT CASSTHSGGAIDTQYF
TRBD1 NA TRBJ1-2 TRBV20-1 TGCAGTGCTAGAGACCTCGACAGGGGGTTTGGCTACACCTTC CSARDLDRGFGYTF
TRBD2 few TRBJ2-1 TRBV18 TGTGCCAGCTCCCTAGGACTAGCGGAGAACAATGAGCAGTTCTTC CASSLGLAENNEQFF
NA NA TRBJ2-3 TRBV7-2 TGTGCCAGCAGCTTAGCGAATAGGGGGGTCGTAGATACGCAGTATTTT CASSLANRGVVDTQYF
TRBD1 NA TRBJ1-1 TRBV27 TGTGCCAGCAGTTTGGGGAACAGGGGGTGGACTGAAGCTTTCTTT CASSLGNRGWTEAFF
NA many TRBJ2-4 TRBV5-1 TGCGCCAGCAGCCCCCGGAGGGTAGGGTCCTTAGCCAAAAACATTCAGTACTTC CASSPRRVGSLAKNIQYF
NA many TRBJ2-2 TRBV4-3 TGCGCCAGCAGCCAGGAAGCATTAGCCAGACTGAACACCGGGGAGCTGTTTTTT CASSQEALARLNTGELFF
NA NA TRBJ2-1 TRBV7-9 TGTGCCAGCAGCTTAGCGGGCCAGGAAGGTGAGCAGTTCTTC CASSLAGQEGEQFF
NA few TRBJ1-2 TRBV12-3/TRBV12-4 TGTGCCAGCAGTTTCGATCAGGGAAACTATGGCTACACCTTC CASSFDQGNYGYTF
NA few TRBJ2-1 TRBV3-1 TGTGCCAGCAGCCAAGATCTCGGGACCTCCTACAATGAGCAGTTCTTC CASSQDLGTSYNEQFF
NA few TRBJ1-4 TRBV7-9 TGTGCCAGCAGCTCCTCAGGGAGTGAAAAACTGTTTTTT CASSSSGSEKLFF
TRBD1 few TRBJ1-1 TRBV5-1 TGCGCCAGCAGCTTGGGGACAGGGGTAAACACTGAAGCTTTCTTT CASSLGTGVNTEAFF
NA few TRBJ1-1 TRBV6-2/TRBV6-3 TGTGCCAGCAGTTACTATACCAGGGAGAAAGCTTTCTTT CASSYYTREKAFF
NA few TRBJ2-2 TRBV6-1 TGTGCCAGCAGTGTGACAGGCGTGAACACCGGGGAGCTGTTTTTT CASSVTGVNTGELFF
NA NA TRBJ2-5 TRBV20-1 TGCAGTGCTAGTCGGGACGCGGGTCCGGCCCAGTACTTC CSASRDAGPAQYF
NA NA TRBJ2-3 TRBV4-2 TGTGCCAGCAGCCAGGGCGAGGGGGCAGATACGCAGTATTTT CASSQGEGADTQYF
NA many TRBJ1-5 TRBV23-1 TGCGCCAGCAGTCACGAAGCTGACACCCATAGCAATCAGCCCCAGCATTTT CASSHEADTHSNQPQHF
TRBD1 NA TRBJ2-7 TRBV4-2 TGTGCCAGCAGCCAACCACCGGGACAGGGGATCCACGAGCAGTACTTC CASSQPPGQGIHEQYF
NA few TRBJ2-1 TRBV12-3/TRBV12-4 TGTGCCAGCAGTTACACAGCTAATACCTACAATGAGCAGTTCTTC CASSYTANTYNEQFF
NA NA TRBJ2-6 TRBV4-1 TGCGCCAGCAGCCAAGAGTGGTCTGGGGCCAACGTCCTGACTTTC CASSQEWSGANVLTF
NA once TRBJ1-2 TRBV12-3/TRBV12-4 TGTGCCAGCAGTTTAGGGCGGGAGTCAGCTGGCTACACCTTC CASSLGRESAGYTF
NA NA TRBJ1-5 TRBV12-3/TRBV12-4 TGTGCCAGCAGTTTAGACAGTAACAATCAGCCCCAGCATTTT CASSLDSNNQPQHF
TRBD1 few TRBJ1-2 TRBV20-1 TGCAGTGCTACCACCCCGGGACAGGGATATGGCTACACCTTC CSATTPGQGYGYTF
NA few TRBJ2-5 TRBV20-1 TGCAGTGCTAGAGAGGCGCTACTGGAGACCCAGTACTTC CSAREALLETQYF
NA NA TRBJ2-2 TRBV20-1 TGCAGTGCTAGAGTAATCGGGACTTTGAACACCGGGGAGCTGTTTTTT CSARVIGTLNTGELFF
NA many TRBJ2-3 TRBV7-2 TGTGCCAGCAGCTTGGGCTCTGGCACAGATACGCAGTATTTT CASSLGSGTDTQYF
TRBD1 NA TRBJ1-2 TRBV4-1 TGCGCCAGCAGCCAGGCCACTCCCGGACAGGGGTATGGCTACACCTTC CASSQATPGQGYGYTF
NA NA TRBJ2-5 TRBV7-8 TGTGCCAGCAGCGTGGGCAACCTGGAGAACCAGTACTTC CASSVGNLENQYF
NA NA TRBJ1-5 TRBV24-1 TGTGCCACCAGTGGGGGGGGGGCGCCTGGTCAGCCCCAGCATTTT CATSGGGAPGQPQHF
TRBD2 few TRBJ2-2 TRBV6-2/TRBV6-3 TGTGCCAGCAGTTACTGGGAGGGGCCCGGGGAGCTGTTTTTT CASSYWEGPGELFF
NA NA TRBJ1-4 TRBV3-1 TGTGCCAGCAGCCTCTCCGGGGGACCTAATGAAAAACTGTTTTTT CASSLSGGPNEKLFF
NA few TRBJ1-5 TRBV12-3/TRBV12-4 TGTGCCAGCAGTTTAGAACCCAGGGGCAATCAGCCCCAGCATTTT CASSLEPRGNQPQHF
NA many TRBJ2-2 TRBV7-6 TGTGCCAGCAGCTCTGTCCGGGGGGCCCCCGGGGAGCTGTTTTTT CASSSVRGAPGELFF
TRBD2 NA TRBJ2-7 TRBV6-6 TGTGCCAGCTACGGGGGGGACTCCTACGAGCAGTACTTC CASYGGDSYEQYF
NA NA TRBJ1-4 TRBV4-3 TGCGCCAGCAGCCAAGATGGGGGTGATGAAAAACTGTTTTTT CASSQDGGDEKLFF
NA few TRBJ1-1 TRBV7-2 TGTGCCAGCAGCTCCCTTCTGAACACTGAAGCTTTCTTT CASSSLLNTEAFF
NA NA TRBJ1-2 TRBV11-2 TGTGCCAGCAGCCCAACTGCAGGGATCCCGACCAACTATGGCTACACCTTC CASSPTAGIPTNYGYTF
NA few TRBJ1-1 TRBV5-1 TGCGCCAGCAGCTCTATAGGGGGAAACACTGAAGCTTTCTTT CASSSIGGNTEAFF
NA NA TRBJ1-2 TRBV7-2 TGTGCCAGCAGCCGAGATCTACAGGGAGGAGGCTACACCTTC CASSRDLQGGGYTF
NA NA TRBJ1-5 TRBV5-1 TGCGCCAGCAGCTTGGTGCCCAATCAGCCCCAGCATTTT CASSLVPNQPQHF
NA few TRBJ2-2 TRBV5-1 TGCGCCAGCCTGCTTGGGGCAGGGTCGAACACCGGGGAGCTGTTTTTT CASLLGAGSNTGELFF
NA few TRBJ1-2 TRBV7-2 TGTGCCAGCAGCTTAACGTTTGGGGGTTTTGAAACGGATGGCTACACCTTC CASSLTFGGFETDGYTF
NA few TRBJ2-2 TRBV11-2 TGTGCCAGCAGCTTAGGGAGGGGTGGCTTGGATAACACCGGGGAGCTGTTTTTT CASSLGRGGLDNTGELFF
NA many TRBJ2-7 TRBV12-3/TRBV12-4 TGTGCCAGCAGTCCGACAGGCCGGGAGCAGTACTTC CASSPTGREQYF